Below are 27 T cell receptor beta chains sequenced from a single sample in a study of blood T cell repertoires in COVID-19. Libraries were prepared by immunoSEQ multiplex PCR; TCRdb keeps only in-frame clonotypes and omits some of them. The repertoire has more than 100,000 clones, 65% to 85% of them found once; the top ten carry around 3.9%. The sequencing sample was made of PBMCs or T cells enriched from blood (not recorded which). The receptors stem from a woman aged 25-40 years who had recovered from COVID-19.

V gene TRBV7-8 combines with J gene TRBJ1-3, with D hard to call. This CDR3 spans 14 amino acids. Trimming pared 1 base from V and 8 bases from J, leaving 12 bases between. CDR1 and CDR2 from the germline V gene are SGHVS and FQNEAQ. The CDR3 loop reads CASSLVGEGDTIYF. CDR3 in DNA: TGTGCCAGCAGCTTAGTCGGGGAGGGAGACACCATATATTTT. Filled out from reference TRBV7-8 and TRBJ1-3, the complete variable domain reads GAGVSQSPRYKVAKRGQDVALRCDPISGHVSLFWYQQALGQGPEFLTYFQNEAQLDKSGLPSDRFFAERPEGSVSTLKIQRTQQEDSAVYLCASSLVGEGDTIYFGEGSWLTVV.

The chain joins TRBV28 to TRBJ2-7, with TRBD1 identical over 7 bases. Germline V gives CDR1 MDHEN, CDR2 SYDVKM. The CDR3 totals 16 residues. V was pared by 4 bases and J by 0 bases, with 9 bases of the junction left unmatched. The DNA for the CDR3 is TGTGCCAGCAGTTCCCCGGGACAGATAACCTCCTACGAGCAGTACTTC. The encoded protein is CASSSPGQITSYEQYF.

The gene calls are TRBV19 and TRBJ1-2; 7 bases are a match to TRBD1. Germline values: CDR1 LNHDA, CDR2 SQIVND (reference sequence). The CDR3 is 15 residues long. J was trimmed by 1 base and V by 8 bases; bases with no gene match: 10. This chain's CDR3 is CASQDRIGLNYGYTF. The DNA for the CDR3 is TGTGCCAGTCAGGACAGGATAGGACTTAACTATGGCTACACCTTC.

This clone was seen only a few times. The same CDR3 also results from other DNA sequences found in this sample. The chain uses TRBV6-5 and TRBJ2-7; the D is unclear. Germline V gene sequence: CDR1 MNHEY, CDR2 SVGAGI. V was trimmed by 0 bases and J by 1 base, leaving 10 bases between them. The CDR3 is 15 amino acids. CDR3 sequence reads: CASSYSSLGSYEQYF. Written as DNA, the CDR3 is TGTGCCAGCAGTTACTCATCACTTGGTTCCTACGAGCAGTACTTC.

V usage is TRBV28 and J usage is TRBJ1-5; D not resolved. Trimming removed 8 bases from V and 6 bases from J, with 17 bases in between. This CDR3 spans 14 amino acids. The germline V gene has CDR1 MDHEN and CDR2 SYDVKM. The CDR3 protein is CASDARRARQPQHF. In DNA form, the CDR3 reads TGTGCCAGCGACGCGCGCCGAGCGCGTCAGCCCCAGCATTTT.

J is TRBJ2-1 and V is TRBV7-3; D may be TRBD1 (6 bases). V was shortened by 5 bases and J by 6 bases, with 17 bases between the two germline ends. This CDR3 has 15 amino acids. Germline V lookup: CDR1 SGHTA, CDR2 FQGTGA. CDR3 coding DNA: TGTGCCAGCAGCGTCGGGCCCCCAGGGGCCAATGAGCAGTTCTTC. Residues: CASSVGPPGANEQFF.

This clone occurred once. The rearrangement links TRBV24-1 to TRBJ2-7, with D possibly TRBD1 on 5 matching bases. The CDR3 loop spans 13 amino acids. Trimming removed 4 bases at V and 7 bases at J, with 13 bases between. Germline V gene sequence: CDR1 KGHDR, CDR2 SFDVKD. The CDR3, as DNA: TGTGCCACCAGTGAAACAGGCCCCGGGGAGCAGTACTTC. This sequence encodes CATSETGPGEQYF.

The chain employs TRBV18 and TRBJ1-1; D uncertain. The length of the CDR3 is 13 residues. Trimming shortened V by 5 bases and J by 1 base, and 8 bases separated the two germline ends. CDR1 KGHSH and CDR2 LQKENI come from the germline V gene. The CDR3 is CASSDTQNTEAFF. For the CDR3, the DNA is TGTGCCAGCTCAGATACACAGAACACTGAAGCTTTCTTT.

The chain links TRBV30 to TRBJ1-1; 9 bases align to TRBD1. The CDR3 is 18 amino acids. CDR1 GTSNPN and CDR2 SVGIG come from the germline V gene (reference sequence). V lost 6 bases and J lost 0; bases outside the gene matches: 17. The CDR3 DNA sequence: TGTGCCTGCTCATCAGTGACCGGGACAGGGACTATGAACACTGAAGCTTTCTTT. Translated: CACSSVTGTGTMNTEAFF.

The chain employs TRBV13 and TRBJ2-5; no reliable D call. This CDR3 spans 13 amino acids. CDR1 is PRHDT, CDR2 FYEKMQ, per germline (reference sequence). Trimming pared 5 bases from V and 7 bases from J, leaving 14 bases between. CDR3 region: CASSPRGVWTQYF. CDR3 sequence (DNA): TGTGCCAGCAGCCCCCGCGGCGTCTGGACCCAGTACTTC. The full variable domain, completed using reference TRBV13 and TRBJ2-5, is AAGVIQSPRHLIKEKRETATLKCYPIPRHDTVYWYQQGPGQDPQFLISFYEKMQSDKGSIPDRFSAQQFSDYHSELNMSSLELGDSALYFCASSPRGVWTQYFGPGTRLLVL.

This chain joins TRBV11-2 and TRBJ2-2, with 9 positions matching TRBD2. CDR1 is SGHAT and CDR2 is FQNNGV in the germline V gene. The CDR3 is made up of 17 amino acids. The ends lost 0 bases at V and 7 bases at J; junction bases unmatched: 9. The CDR3 reads CASSLDASGTFGGELFF. The CDR3 nucleotides read TGTGCCAGCAGCTTAGATGCTAGCGGGACCTTTGGCGGGGAGCTGTTTTTT.

This rearrangement joins TRBV27 to TRBJ2-2; D possibly corresponds to TRBD2 (5 bases). This CDR3 comprises 17 residues. Trimming stripped 1 base from V and 4 bases from J, with 16 bases between. Germline V gene data show CDR1 as MNHEY and CDR2 as SMNVEV (reference sequence). The DNA of the CDR3 is TGTGCCAGCAGTTTATTTCGGAAACGGGAACTCACCGGGGAGCTGTTTTTT. It yields the protein CASSLFRKRELTGELFF.

V usage is TRBV29-1 and J usage is TRBJ2-2; unclear D gene. V was cut by 7 bases and J by 0 bases, with 9 bases left in between. The germline CDR1 and CDR2 sequences are SQVTM and ANQGSEA. There are 13 residues in the CDR3. CDR3 DNA: TGCAGCGGGCATGGCACGAACACCGGGGAGCTGTTTTTT. Its translation: CSGHGTNTGELFF.

The rearrangement links TRBV2 to TRBJ1-4; possible D gene TRBD1, 5 bases. V lost 6 bases and J lost 0, with 8 bases in between. Germline V lookup: CDR1 SNHLY, CDR2 FYNNEI. This CDR3 spans 14 amino acids. CDR3 sequence reads: CASSQGATNEKLFF. The CDR3, as DNA: TGTGCCAGCAGCCAGGGTGCAACTAATGAAAAACTGTTTTTT.

This chain connects TRBV5-4 to TRBJ1-1, with D perhaps matching TRBD1 (6 bases). V lost 4 bases and J 5 bases, leaving 15 bases between the germline ends. This CDR3 is 14 amino acids long. Germline CDR1 is SGHNT and CDR2 is YYREEE (reference sequence). This CDR3 is CASSLKDRGTEAFF. DNA for the CDR3: TGTGCCAGCAGCCTCAAGGACAGAGGGACTGAAGCTTTCTTT.

This clone was picked up a small number of times. The V call is TRBV30, the J call TRBJ1-4, with a possible D match to TRBD1 (6 bases). CDR1 is GTSNPN and CDR2 is SVGIG in the germline V gene (reference sequence). Trimming removed 4 bases from V and 7 bases from J, with 13 bases in between. This CDR3 spans 13 amino acids. CDR3 residues: CAWTGQSSEKLFF. DNA of the CDR3: TGTGCCTGGACCGGACAGTCCTCTGAAAAACTGTTTTTT.

V gene TRBV19 combines with J gene TRBJ2-7; 9 positions match TRBD2. V trimming: 4 bases; J trimming: 0 bases; junction bases outside the gene matches: 4. This CDR3 has 15 amino acids. Germline CDR1 is LNHDA and CDR2 is SQIVND (reference sequence). In DNA form, the CDR3 reads TGTGCCAGTAGTACCTTGACTAGCGGCTCCTACGAGCAGTACTTC. This sequence encodes CASSTLTSGSYEQYF.

The chain combines TRBV4-1 with TRBJ2-4, with TRBD1 matching 8 bases. The germline V gene encodes CDR1 MGHRA and CDR2 YSYEKL. This CDR3 is 16 amino acids long. V was pared by 1 base and J by 0 bases, with 2 bases of the junction left unmatched. As DNA, the CDR3 is TGCGCCAGCAGCCAAGGGACAGGGAGAGCCAAAAACATTCAGTACTTC. It translates to CASSQGTGRAKNIQYF.

The genes are TRBV7-3 and TRBJ2-1; the match to TRBD2 covers 8 bases. This CDR3 has 16 residues. Per germline, CDR1 SGHTA and CDR2 FQGTGA. Trimming at V came to 3 bases and at J to 7 bases, leaving 11 bases not matched to a gene. This CDR3 is CASSFVLAESLNEQFF. The CDR3 DNA follows: TGTGCCAGCAGCTTTGTACTAGCGGAGAGTTTGAATGAGCAGTTCTTC.

This clone was counted a single time. The chain carries TRBV7-9 and TRBJ1-2; 10 nucleotides line up with TRBD1. V shed 2 bases and J 5 bases; nucleotides not matched to a gene: 8. The CDR3 covers 16 residues. Germline CDR1 reads SEHNR; CDR2 reads FQNEAQ (reference sequence). CDR3 amino acids: CASSLSSGTGVYGYTF. The CDR3 DNA reads as TGTGCCAGCAGCTTATCCTCCGGGACAGGGGTTTATGGCTACACCTTC.

As to this clone: The junction departs from the called germline gene at one end, perhaps through a read error. The chain carries TRBV5-5 and TRBJ1-1; 8 bases fit TRBD1. Germline V CDR1 and CDR2: SGHKS, YYEKEE (reference sequence). The CDR3 has 15 amino acids. The chain's CDR3 is CANSAGQGRSTEAFF. The CDR3 coding sequence is TGTGCCAACAGCGCTGGACAGGGAAGGAGCACTGAAGCTTTCTTT.

The chain carries TRBV5-1 and TRBJ2-6; possibly TRBD1 for D (5 bases). Germline loops: CDR1 SGHRS, CDR2 YFSETQ. CDR3 length: 17 amino acids. Trimming took off 4 bases at V and 8 bases at J, with 22 bases between the two ends. The CDR3 sequence is CASSGDSERSVSNVLTF. The CDR3 DNA reads TGCGCCAGCAGCGGCGACAGCGAACGCTCCGTTTCCAACGTCCTGACTTTC.

The chain joins TRBV7-2 to TRBJ2-1, with TRBD2 as a possible D gene (5 bases). This CDR3 comprises 16 residues. Germline lookup yields CDR1 SGHTA and CDR2 FQGNSA. V was pared by 5 bases and J by 0 bases, with 14 bases between. CDR3 in DNA: TGTGCCAGCAGCCTCCGAACTAGAGCCTCCTACAATGAGCAGTTCTTC. The encoded protein is CASSLRTRASYNEQFF. The whole variable domain, filled in from reference TRBV7-2 and TRBJ2-1, reads GAGVSQSPSNKVTEKGKDVELRCDPISGHTALYWYRQSLGQGLEFLIYFQGNSAPDKSGLPSDRFSAERTGGSVSTLTIQRTQQEDSAVYLCASSLRTRASYNEQFFGPGTRLTVL.

This clone was seen a single time. The CDR3 DNA follows: TGTGCCAGCAGCCAAGGTTACAAAGACTCCTACGAGCAGTACTTC. Its translation is CASSQGYKDSYEQYF. The V and J genes are TRBV4-2 and TRBJ2-7; no clear D. There are 15 residues in the CDR3. Per germline, CDR1 LGHNA and CDR2 YNFKEQ. Trimming took 1 base from V and 0 from J, leaving 10 bases between them.

The rearrangement joins TRBV7-3 to TRBJ2-3, with a possible D match to TRBD2 (6 bases). V was cut by 5 bases and J by 4 bases, with 13 bases left in between. The CDR3 runs 14 residues. The germline gives CDR1 SGHTA, CDR2 FQGTGA. This CDR3 reads CASSPEGPPDTQYF. CDR3 DNA sequence: TGTGCCAGCAGCCCGGAGGGACCCCCAGATACGCAGTATTTT. The whole variable domain, filled in from reference TRBV7-3 and TRBJ2-3, reads GAGVSQTPSNKVTEKGKYVELRCDPISGHTALYWYRQSLGQGPEFLIYFQGTGAADDSGLPNDRFFAVRPEGSVSTLKIQRTERGDSAVYLCASSPEGPPDTQYFGPGTRLTVL.

This rearrangement joins TRBV24-1 to TRBJ2-1; 8 positions match TRBD2. The CDR3 is 16 residues long. Trimming at V came to 4 bases and at J to 4 bases, leaving 8 bases not matched to a gene. Germline V gene sequence: CDR1 KGHDR, CDR2 SFDVKD. The CDR3 coding sequence is TGTGCCACCAGTGACTCTATAGCGGGGTCTTACAATGAGCAGTTCTTC. This codes for CATSDSIAGSYNEQFF.

As DNA, the CDR3 is TGCAGCGTTGCTAGACAGGTCACCGAGCAGTACTTC. This gives the protein CSVARQVTEQYF. V usage is TRBV29-1 and J usage is TRBJ2-7, with a tentative D call TRBD1 (6 bases). V lost 4 bases to trimming and J lost 6 bases, with 13 bases between them. This CDR3 is 12 amino acids long. CDR1 and CDR2 (germline): SQVTM, ANQGSEA.